This T cell receptor (beta chain) was found in a study of blood T cells in healthy people across ages. The use of a sample-barcoded 5' primer and a J-beta primer mix characterized a second PCR of about 6 to 12 cycles. TCRdb independently ran MiXCR on the 5' RACE reads; one entry per CDR3 protein. Of around 670,000 distinct CDR3 sequences listed, under 30% are singletons. V dropped 5 bases and J dropped 8 bases, with 9 bases sitting between them. The CDR3 spans 11 residues. The germline gives CDR1 SQVTM, CDR2 ANQGSEA. Each donor was a healthy Caucasian individual from Russia, aged about 6 to 90. The genes are TRBV29-1 and TRBJ1-4; D may be TRBD1 (5 bases). This TCR came from an elderly woman in good health. Sequenced: blood. The DNA of the CDR3 is TGCAGCGTTAATTCAGGGGAAAAACTGTTTTTT. It is translated as CSVNSGEKLFF.